Given below is one T cell receptor (beta chain) in context. The antigen is not known. The entry originates in a study of T-cell reconstitution after alpha-beta-depleted transplantation in children. General study findings and limits: Several hundred expanded graft clones reportedly gave rise to the alpha-beta T cells present about two months after transplant. Recipient T cells and thymic progenitors that survived were the source of the high TCRbeta diversity seen at day 60 in some patients. At the one-year point after transplant, T-cell counts and TCRbeta diversity were found to come mostly from T cells that had been newly produced.

Molecular barcoding with unique molecular identifiers was used for the TCRbeta library. TCRdb re-analysed the PCR reads in MiXCR, keeping a single row per CDR3 protein. The sample holds fewer than 550,000 distinct CDR3 sequences; around 15% are singletons and the top ten take approximately 28%. The length of the CDR3 is 15 residues. CDR1 and CDR2 from the germline V gene are MNHEY and SMNVEV (reference sequence). V lost 5 bases and J 4 bases, leaving 18 bases between the germline ends. The TCR originated in a boy under two years old who had a stem cell transplant for Wiskott-Aldrich syndrome, so the T cells may come from the graft donor. The sample consisted of PBMCs, mostly from graft donor cells, taken 360 days after TCRalphabeta/CD19-depleted stem cell transplant. The chain combines TRBV27 with TRBJ2-7; either TRBD1 or TRBD2 may fit D (5 bases each). The CDR3 DNA is TGTGCCAGCAGTCCGTCCGGGACCCCCGGGTACGAGCAGTACTTC. Encoded protein: CASSPSGTPGYEQYF.